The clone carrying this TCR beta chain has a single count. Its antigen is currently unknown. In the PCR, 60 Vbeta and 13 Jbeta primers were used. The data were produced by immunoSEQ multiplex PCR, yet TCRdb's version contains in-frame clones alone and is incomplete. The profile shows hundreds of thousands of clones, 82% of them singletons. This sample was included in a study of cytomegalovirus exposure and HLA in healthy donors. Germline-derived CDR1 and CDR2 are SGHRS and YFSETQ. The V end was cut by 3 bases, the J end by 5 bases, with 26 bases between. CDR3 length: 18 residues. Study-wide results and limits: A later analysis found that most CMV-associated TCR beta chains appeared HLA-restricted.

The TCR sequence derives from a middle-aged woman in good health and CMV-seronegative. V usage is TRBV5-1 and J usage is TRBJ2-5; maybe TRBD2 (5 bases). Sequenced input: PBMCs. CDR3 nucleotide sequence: TGCGCCAGCAGCTCCCCGAGGCCGCTAGCCAGCAAGGGTGAGACCCAGTACTTC. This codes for CASSSPRPLASKGETQYF.